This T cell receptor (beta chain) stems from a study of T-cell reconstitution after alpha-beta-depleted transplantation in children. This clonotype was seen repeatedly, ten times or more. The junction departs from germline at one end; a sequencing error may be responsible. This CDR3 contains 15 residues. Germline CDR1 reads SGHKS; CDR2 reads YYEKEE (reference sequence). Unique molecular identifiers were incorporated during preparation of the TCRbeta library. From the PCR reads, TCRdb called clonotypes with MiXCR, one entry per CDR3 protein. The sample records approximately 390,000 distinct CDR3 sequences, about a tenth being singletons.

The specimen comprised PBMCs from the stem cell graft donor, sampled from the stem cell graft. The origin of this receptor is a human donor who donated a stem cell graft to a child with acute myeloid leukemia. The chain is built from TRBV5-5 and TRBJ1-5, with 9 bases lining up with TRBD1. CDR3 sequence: CASRLAGQGDQPQHF. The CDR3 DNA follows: TGTGCCAGCAGGTTGGCGGGACAGGGAGATCAGCCCCAGCATTTT. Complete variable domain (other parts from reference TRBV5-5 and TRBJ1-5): DAGVTQSPTHLIKTRGQQVTLRCSPISGHKSVSWYQQVLGQGPQFIFQYYEKEERGRGNFPDRFSARQFPNYSSELNVNALLLGDSALYLCASRLAGQGDQPQHFGDGTRLSIL.